This T cell receptor beta chain was sequenced in a study of cytotoxic CD8 clonotypes in ibrutinib-treated CLL. About this clone: Its antigen is not known.

Sequencing was designed to attain a depth spanning 1 in 200,000 to 1 in 1 million T cells. Libraries were prepared by immunoSEQ multiplex PCR; TCRdb keeps only in-frame clonotypes and omits some of them. Of 150,000 to 200,000 clones in the sample, 70% to 90% were seen once. Germline-derived CDR1 and CDR2 are SGDLS and YYNGEE. This CDR3 has 16 residues. The ends were cut back, 0 bases at V and 3 bases at J, with 12 bases in the middle. Study conclusions and caveats: Under therapy, public clonotypes either contracted or stayed stable, and they were uncommon. Relative to age-matched healthy donors, clonality at baseline was higher, and it tracked circulating CD8+ T-cell counts.

The source is a human donor with chronic lymphocytic leukemia. J is TRBJ2-2 and V is TRBV9; a possible D gene is TRBD1 (5 bases). The input for sequencing was PBMCs, taken at disease progression, from a patient treated with ibrutinib. The CDR3 DNA reads TGTGCCAGCAGCGTAGGTCAGGGTTCGTACACCGGGGAGCTGTTTTTT. The encoded protein is CASSVGQGSYTGELFF.